This paragraph covers one TCR beta chain sequence. Its antigen is still unknown. With 4 bases clipped from V and 7 bases from J, the junction kept 6 bases outside the gene matches. The CDR3 is 14 residues long. Germline values: CDR1 SGHRS, CDR2 YFSETQ. These data are taken from a study of shared clonotypes between healthy human individuals. The authors split each subset's genomic DNA evenly across several immunoSEQ plates. The protocol was immunoSEQ multiplex PCR, while the TCRdb copy is restricted to in-frame clones and leaves out a portion. Here the sample spans approximately 2.4 million clones, more than 90% being singletons. General study results and limits: Exclusively blood specimens were collected; tissue repertoires likely differ.

The J gene is TRBJ2-1, the V gene TRBV5-1, with TRBD1 matching 9 bases. The source of this sequence is a man younger than 30 in good health. Sequences were obtained from naive CD4+ T cells sorted from blood. Subset in this sample: CD45RA+ positively selected. As DNA, the CDR3 is TGCGCCAGCAGCCTAAGGACAGGGGAGAATGAGCAGTTCTTC. This sequence encodes CASSLRTGENEQFF.